This TCR beta chain is from a study of neurological immune-mediated disorders. Across the whole study: Multiple sclerosis patients numbering approximately 35 comprised approximately 30 relapsing-remitting and 3 secondary progressive patients.

The table lists this clonotype with many counts. This CDR3 comprises 15 residues. CDR1 and CDR2 from the germline V gene are MNHEY and SMNVEV (reference sequence). Between the trimmed V and J ends, which lost 4 bases and 1 base, there was a span of 14 bases. Over 200 million TCR-beta sequences from 15-18 subjects were obtained in each sequencing run. TCRdb independently ran MiXCR on the 5' RACE reads; one entry per CDR3 protein. Of over 60,000 distinct CDR3 sequences listed, roughly 4.4% are singletons. V usage is TRBV27 and J usage is TRBJ2-7; no clear D gene. The sample taken for sequencing was PBMCs. This clonotype was sampled from a woman between 65 and 79 years old with multiple sclerosis. The CDR3, as DNA: TGTGCCAGCAGTTCCCATGAATTGGGTTCCTACGAGCAGTACTTC. It translates to CASSSHELGSYEQYF.